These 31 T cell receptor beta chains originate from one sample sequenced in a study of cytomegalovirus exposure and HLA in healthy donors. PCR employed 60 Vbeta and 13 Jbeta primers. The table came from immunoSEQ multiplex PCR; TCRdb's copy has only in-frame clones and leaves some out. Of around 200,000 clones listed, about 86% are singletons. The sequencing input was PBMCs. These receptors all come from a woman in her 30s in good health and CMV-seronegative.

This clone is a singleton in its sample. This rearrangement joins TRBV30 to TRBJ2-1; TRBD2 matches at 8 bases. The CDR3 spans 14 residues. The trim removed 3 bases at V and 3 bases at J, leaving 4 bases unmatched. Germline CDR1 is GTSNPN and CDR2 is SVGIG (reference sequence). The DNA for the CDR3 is TGTGCCTGGAGCGGGGGGGCGAACTACAATGAGCAGTTCTTC. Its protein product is CAWSGGANYNEQFF.

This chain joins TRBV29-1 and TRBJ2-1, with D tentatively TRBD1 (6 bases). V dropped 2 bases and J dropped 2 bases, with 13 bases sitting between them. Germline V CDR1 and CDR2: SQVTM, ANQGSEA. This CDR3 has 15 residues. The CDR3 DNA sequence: TGCAGCGTTGAATTCCGGACAGCTACCTACAATGAGCAGTTCTTC. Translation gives CSVEFRTATYNEQFF.

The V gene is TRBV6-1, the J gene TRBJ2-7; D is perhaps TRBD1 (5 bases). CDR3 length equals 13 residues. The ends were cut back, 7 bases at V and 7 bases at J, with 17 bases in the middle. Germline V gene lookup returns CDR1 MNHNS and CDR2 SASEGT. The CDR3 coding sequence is TGTGCCAGCACCCCAGACAGATTGGGGGAGCAGTACTTC. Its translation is CASTPDRLGEQYF.

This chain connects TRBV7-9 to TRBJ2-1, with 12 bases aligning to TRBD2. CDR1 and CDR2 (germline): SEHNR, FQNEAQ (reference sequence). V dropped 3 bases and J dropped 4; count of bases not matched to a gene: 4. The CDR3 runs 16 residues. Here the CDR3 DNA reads TGTGCCAGCAGCTTTTCTAGCGGGGGGGTTTACAATGAGCAGTTCTTC. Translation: CASSFSSGGVYNEQFF. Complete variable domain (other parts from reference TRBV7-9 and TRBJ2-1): DTGVSQNPRHKITKRGQNVTFRCDPISEHNRLYWYRQTLGQGPEFLTYFQNEAQLEKSRLLSDRFSAERPKGSFSTLEIQRTEQGDSAMYLCASSFSSGGVYNEQFFGPGTRLTVL.

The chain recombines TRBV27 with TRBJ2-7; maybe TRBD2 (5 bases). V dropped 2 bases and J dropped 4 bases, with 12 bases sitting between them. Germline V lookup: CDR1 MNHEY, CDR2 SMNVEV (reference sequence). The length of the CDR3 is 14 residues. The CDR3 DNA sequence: TGTGCCAGCAGTTTAGTTTCCGGGGAGTACGAGCAGTACTTC. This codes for CASSLVSGEYEQYF.

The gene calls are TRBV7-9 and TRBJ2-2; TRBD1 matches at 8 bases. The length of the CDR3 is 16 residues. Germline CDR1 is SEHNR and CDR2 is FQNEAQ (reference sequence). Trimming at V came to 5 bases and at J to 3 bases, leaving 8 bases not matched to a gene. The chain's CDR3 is CASSPWTGSDTGELFF. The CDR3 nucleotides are TGTGCCAGCAGCCCCTGGACAGGGTCGGACACCGGGGAGCTGTTTTTT.

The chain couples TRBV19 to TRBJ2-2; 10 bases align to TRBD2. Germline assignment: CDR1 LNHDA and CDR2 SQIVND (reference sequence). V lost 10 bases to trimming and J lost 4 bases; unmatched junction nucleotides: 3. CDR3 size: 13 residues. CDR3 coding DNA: TGTGCCACCAGCGGGAGGGGCACCGGGGAGCTGTTTTTT. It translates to CATSGRGTGELFF.

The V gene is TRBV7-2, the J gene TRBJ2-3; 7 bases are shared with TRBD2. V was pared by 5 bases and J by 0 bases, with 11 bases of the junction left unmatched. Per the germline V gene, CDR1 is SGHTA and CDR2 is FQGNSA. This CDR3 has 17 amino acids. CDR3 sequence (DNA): TGTGCCAGCAGCCCAGGCCGGACGGGGGGAAGCACAGATACGCAGTATTTT. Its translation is CASSPGRTGGSTDTQYF. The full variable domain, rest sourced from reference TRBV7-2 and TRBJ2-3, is GAGVSQSPSNKVTEKGKDVELRCDPISGHTALYWYRQSLGQGLEFLIYFQGNSAPDKSGLPSDRFSAERTGGSVSTLTIQRTQQEDSAVYLCASSPGRTGGSTDTQYFGPGTRLTVL.

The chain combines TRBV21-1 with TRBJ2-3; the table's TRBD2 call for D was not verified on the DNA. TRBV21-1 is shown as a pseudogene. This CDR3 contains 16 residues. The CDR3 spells CASSTPTREGADTQYF. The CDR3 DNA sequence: TGTGCCAGCAGCACCCCCACGCGGGAAGGGGCAGATACGCAGTATTTT.

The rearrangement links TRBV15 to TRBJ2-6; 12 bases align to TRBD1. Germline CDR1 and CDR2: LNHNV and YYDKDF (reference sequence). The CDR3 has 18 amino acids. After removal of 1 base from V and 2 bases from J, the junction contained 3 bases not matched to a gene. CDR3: CATSRGDRGLPGANVLTF. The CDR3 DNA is TGTGCCACCAGCAGAGGGGACAGGGGGCTACCTGGGGCCAACGTCCTGACTTTC.

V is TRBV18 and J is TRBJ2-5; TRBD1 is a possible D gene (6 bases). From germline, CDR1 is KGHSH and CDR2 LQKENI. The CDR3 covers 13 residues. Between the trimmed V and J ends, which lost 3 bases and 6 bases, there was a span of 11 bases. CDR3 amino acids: CASSPDSLQTQYF. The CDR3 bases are TGTGCCAGCTCACCGGACAGTCTACAGACCCAGTACTTC. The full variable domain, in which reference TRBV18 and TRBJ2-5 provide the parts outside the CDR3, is NAGVMQNPRHLVRRRGQEARLRCSPMKGHSHVYWYRQLPEEGLKFMVYLQKENIIDESGMPKERFSAEFPKEGPSILRIQQVVRGDSAAYFCASSPDSLQTQYFGPGTRLLVL.

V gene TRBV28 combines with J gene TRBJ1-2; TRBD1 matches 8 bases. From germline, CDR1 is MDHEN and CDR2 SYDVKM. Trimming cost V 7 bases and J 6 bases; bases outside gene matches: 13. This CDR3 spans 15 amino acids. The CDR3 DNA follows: TGTGCCAGCACCCTCTTTCGGACAGGGCGGCATGGCTACACCTTC. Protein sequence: CASTLFRTGRHGYTF.

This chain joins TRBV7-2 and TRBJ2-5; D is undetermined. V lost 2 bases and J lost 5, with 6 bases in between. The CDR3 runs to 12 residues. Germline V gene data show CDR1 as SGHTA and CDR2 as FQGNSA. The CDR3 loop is CASSLPRETQYF. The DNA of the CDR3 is TGTGCCAGCAGCTTACCCCGGGAGACCCAGTACTTC. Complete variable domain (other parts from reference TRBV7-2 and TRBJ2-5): GAGVSQSPSNKVTEKGKDVELRCDPISGHTALYWYRQSLGQGLEFLIYFQGNSAPDKSGLPSDRFSAERTGGSVSTLTIQRTQQEDSAVYLCASSLPRETQYFGPGTRLLVL.

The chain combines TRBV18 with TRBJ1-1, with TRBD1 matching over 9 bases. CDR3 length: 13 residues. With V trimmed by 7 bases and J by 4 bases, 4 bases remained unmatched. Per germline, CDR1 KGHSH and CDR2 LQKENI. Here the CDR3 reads CASLSTGGTEAFF. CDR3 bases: TGTGCCAGCTTGTCGACAGGGGGCACTGAAGCTTTCTTT.

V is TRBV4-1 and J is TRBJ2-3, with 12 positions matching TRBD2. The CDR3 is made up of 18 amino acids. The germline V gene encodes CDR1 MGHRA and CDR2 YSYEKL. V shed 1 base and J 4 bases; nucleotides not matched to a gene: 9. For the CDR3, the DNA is TGCGCCAGCAGCCAAGCAGTCACTAGCGGGGGGAACCCAGATACGCAGTATTTT. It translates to CASSQAVTSGGNPDTQYF.

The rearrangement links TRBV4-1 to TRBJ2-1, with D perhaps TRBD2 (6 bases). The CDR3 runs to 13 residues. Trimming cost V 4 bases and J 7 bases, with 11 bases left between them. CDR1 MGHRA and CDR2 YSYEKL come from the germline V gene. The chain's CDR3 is CASSPPRGNEQFF. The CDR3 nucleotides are TGCGCCAGCAGCCCCCCTCGGGGGAATGAGCAGTTCTTC.

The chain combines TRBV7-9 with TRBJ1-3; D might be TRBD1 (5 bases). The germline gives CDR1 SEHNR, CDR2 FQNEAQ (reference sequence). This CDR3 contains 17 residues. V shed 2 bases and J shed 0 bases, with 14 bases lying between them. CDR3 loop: CASSLNAGINSGNTIYF. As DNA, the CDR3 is TGTGCCAGCAGCTTAAATGCAGGGATCAACTCTGGAAACACCATATATTTT.

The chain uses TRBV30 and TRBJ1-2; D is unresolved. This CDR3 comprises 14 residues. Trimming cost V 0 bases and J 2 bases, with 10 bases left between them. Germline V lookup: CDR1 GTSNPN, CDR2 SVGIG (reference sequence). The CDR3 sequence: CAWSVPGSNYGYTF. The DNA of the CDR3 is TGTGCCTGGAGTGTTCCGGGGTCGAACTATGGCTACACCTTC.

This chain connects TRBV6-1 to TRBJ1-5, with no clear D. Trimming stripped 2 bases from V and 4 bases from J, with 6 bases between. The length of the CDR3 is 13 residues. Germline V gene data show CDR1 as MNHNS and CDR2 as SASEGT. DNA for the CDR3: TGTGCCAGCAGTGAACGAGGGAATCAGCCCCAGCATTTT. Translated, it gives CASSERGNQPQHF.

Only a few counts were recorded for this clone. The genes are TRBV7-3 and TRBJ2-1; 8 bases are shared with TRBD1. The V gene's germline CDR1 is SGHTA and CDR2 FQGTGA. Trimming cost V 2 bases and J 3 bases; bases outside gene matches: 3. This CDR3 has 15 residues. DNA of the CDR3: TGTGCCAGCAGCTTATCAGGGGGCGGCTACAATGAGCAGTTCTTC. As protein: CASSLSGGGYNEQFF.

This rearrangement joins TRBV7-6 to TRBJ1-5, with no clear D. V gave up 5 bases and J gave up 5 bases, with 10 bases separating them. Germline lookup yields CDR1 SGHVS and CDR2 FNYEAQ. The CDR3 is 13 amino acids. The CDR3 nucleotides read TGTGCCAGCAGCCCCTCTCGGTATCAGCCCCAGCATTTT. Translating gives CASSPSRYQPQHF.

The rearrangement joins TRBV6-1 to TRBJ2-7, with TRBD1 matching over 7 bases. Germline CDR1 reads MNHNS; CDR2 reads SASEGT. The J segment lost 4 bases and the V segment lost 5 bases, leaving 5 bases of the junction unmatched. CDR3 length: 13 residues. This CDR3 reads CASSRTGFYEQYF. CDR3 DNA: TGTGCCAGCAGTCGGACAGGATTTTACGAGCAGTACTTC.

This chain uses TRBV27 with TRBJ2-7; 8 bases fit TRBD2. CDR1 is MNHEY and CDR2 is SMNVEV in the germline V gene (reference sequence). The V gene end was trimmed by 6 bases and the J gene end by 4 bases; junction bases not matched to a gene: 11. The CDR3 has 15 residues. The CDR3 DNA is TGTGCCAGCAGAACCTCGGGTAGCGGGGCTTACGAGCAGTACTTC. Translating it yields CASRTSGSGAYEQYF.

The CDR3 spells CASSDPAGAGNTIYF. The CDR3, as DNA: TGTGCCAGCAGTGACCCGGCGGGGGCTGGAAACACCATATATTTT. The chain carries TRBV6-1 and TRBJ1-3, with D perhaps matching TRBD1 (5 bases). Trimming removed 3 bases at V and 2 bases at J, with 11 bases between. CDR3 length: 15 residues. In germline, CDR1 is MNHNS, CDR2 SASEGT.

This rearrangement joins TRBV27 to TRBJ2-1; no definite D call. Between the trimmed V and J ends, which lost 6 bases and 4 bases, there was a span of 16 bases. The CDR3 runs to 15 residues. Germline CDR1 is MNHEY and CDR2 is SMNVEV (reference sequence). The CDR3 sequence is CASSLVASRYNEQFF. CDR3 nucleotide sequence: TGTGCCAGCAGCCTAGTGGCCTCGCGGTACAATGAGCAGTTCTTC.

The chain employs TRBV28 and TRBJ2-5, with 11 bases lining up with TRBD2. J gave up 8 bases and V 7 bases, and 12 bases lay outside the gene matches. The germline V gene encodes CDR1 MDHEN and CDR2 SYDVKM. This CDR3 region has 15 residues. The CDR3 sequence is CASKTGLAGGRTQYF. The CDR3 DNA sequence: TGTGCCAGCAAGACCGGGCTAGCGGGGGGAAGAACCCAGTACTTC.

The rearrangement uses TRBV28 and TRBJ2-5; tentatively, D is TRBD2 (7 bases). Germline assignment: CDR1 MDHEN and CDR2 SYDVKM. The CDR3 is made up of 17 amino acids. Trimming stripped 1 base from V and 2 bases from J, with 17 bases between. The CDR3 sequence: CASSLSLGGLWQETQYF. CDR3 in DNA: TGTGCCAGCAGTTTATCCCTCGGGGGGCTTTGGCAAGAGACCCAGTACTTC.

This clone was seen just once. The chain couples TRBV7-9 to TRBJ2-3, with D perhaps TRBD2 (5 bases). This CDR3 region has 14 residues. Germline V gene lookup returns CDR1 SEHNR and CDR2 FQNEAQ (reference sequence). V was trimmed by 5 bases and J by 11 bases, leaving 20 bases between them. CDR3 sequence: CASSPLTGQLGQYF. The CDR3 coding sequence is TGTGCCAGCAGCCCGTTGACCGGTCAACTAGGGCAGTATTTT. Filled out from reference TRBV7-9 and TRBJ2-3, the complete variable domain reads DTGVSQNPRHKITKRGQNVTFRCDPISEHNRLYWYRQTLGQGPEFLTYFQNEAQLEKSRLLSDRFSAERPKGSFSTLEIQRTEQGDSAMYLCASSPLTGQLGQYFGPGTRLTVL.

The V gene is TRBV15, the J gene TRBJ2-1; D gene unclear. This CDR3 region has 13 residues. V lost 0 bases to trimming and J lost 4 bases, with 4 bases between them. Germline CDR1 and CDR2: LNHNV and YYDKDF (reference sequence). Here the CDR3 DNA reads TGTGCCACCAGCAGAGAACAGTACAATGAGCAGTTCTTC. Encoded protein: CATSREQYNEQFF. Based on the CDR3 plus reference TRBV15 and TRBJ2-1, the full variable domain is DAMVIQNPRYQVTQFGKPVTLSCSQTLNHNVMYWYQQKSSQAPKLLFHYYDKDFNNEADTPDNFQSRRPNTSFCFLDIRSPGLGDTAMYLCATSREQYNEQFFGPGTRLTVL.

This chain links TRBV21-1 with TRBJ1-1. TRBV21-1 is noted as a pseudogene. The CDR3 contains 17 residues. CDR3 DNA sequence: TGTGCCAGCAGCAACCTAGGTCGGGGGGAGTTGAACACTGAAGCTTTCTTT. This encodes CASSNLGRGELNTEAFF.

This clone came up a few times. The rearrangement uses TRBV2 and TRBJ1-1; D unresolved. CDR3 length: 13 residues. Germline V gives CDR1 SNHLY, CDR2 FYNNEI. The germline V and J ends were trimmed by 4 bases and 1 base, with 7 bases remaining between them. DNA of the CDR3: TGTGCCAGCAGTGTGGAGGCGAACACTGAAGCTTTCTTT. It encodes CASSVEANTEAFF.